These 13 T cell receptor beta chains originate from one sample sequenced in a study of Ad26.COV2.S vaccination and SARS-CoV-2 variants. Using immunoSEQ multiplex PCR, the repertoire was profiled, and TCRdb retains in-frame clones only, with some absent. Among roughly 510,000 clones listed, around 85% were seen once. The sample's treatment: roughly 18 received Ad26.COV2.S at low or high dose, single or two shots; roughly five received placebo; per-sample allocation not given. After the first vaccine or placebo injection, samples were drawn on day 63. This sample comprised peripheral blood, obtained in a trial of Ad26.COV2.S vaccine versus placebo. Source of these receptors: a person between 18 and 59 years old who received the Ad26.COV2.S COVID-19 vaccine or a placebo.

V and J are TRBV6-1 and TRBJ1-1; perhaps TRBD1 as D (6 bases). This CDR3 is 13 amino acids long. Germline CDR1 reads MNHNS; CDR2 reads SASEGT. Trimming removed 0 bases at V and 11 bases at J, with 13 bases between. The CDR3 sequence is CASSEANRQVAFF. CDR3 nucleotides: TGTGCCAGCAGTGAAGCGAACAGACAGGTGGCTTTCTTT.

The chain recombines TRBV4-3 with TRBJ2-1; D is perhaps TRBD2 (7 bases). Per the germline V gene, CDR1 is LGHNA and CDR2 is YSLEER. The V end lost 0 bases, the J end lost 2 bases, and 11 bases lay between the germline ends. The CDR3 runs 16 residues. As DNA, the CDR3 is TGCGCCAGCAGCCAAGATGGCGGGGGCGCCTACAATGAGCAGTTCTTC. Protein sequence: CASSQDGGGAYNEQFF.

The chain couples TRBV5-1 to TRBJ1-2; 7 positions match TRBD1. The CDR3 contains 15 residues. Germline CDR1 is SGHRS and CDR2 is YFSETQ. Trimming removed 3 bases from V and 8 bases from J; junction bases left unmatched: 13. The CDR3 is CASSSEGAPGRGYTF. The CDR3 coding sequence is TGCGCCAGCAGCTCGGAGGGGGCCCCAGGGAGGGGCTACACCTTC.

V gene TRBV30 combines with J gene TRBJ2-7; no definite D call. V lost 5 bases, J lost 10 bases, and 21 bases lay in between. The CDR3 spans 13 residues. Germline V gives CDR1 GTSNPN, CDR2 SVGIG (reference sequence). Here the CDR3 DNA reads TGTGCCTGGGCCGAAAATGGCCTCATCCTTCAGTACTTC. Amino acid sequence: CAWAENGLILQYF.

The V call is TRBV5-1, the J call TRBJ2-2, with D possibly called TRBD1 or TRBD2 (6 bases each). V was clipped by 1 base and J by 4 bases, with 11 bases between them. This CDR3 is 15 amino acids long. Per germline, CDR1 SGHRS and CDR2 YFSETQ. CDR3 sequence (DNA): TGCGCCAGCAGCTTGAACCCGGGGGCCACCGGGGAGCTGTTTTTT. This gives the protein CASSLNPGATGELFF. The full variable domain, its missing parts supplied by reference TRBV5-1 and TRBJ2-2, is KAGVTQTPRYLIKTRGQQVTLSCSPISGHRSVSWYQQTPGQGLQFLFEYFSETQRNKGNFPGRFSGRQFSNSRSEMNVSTLELGDSALYLCASSLNPGATGELFFGEGSRLTVL.

The chain combines TRBV7-2 with TRBJ1-1; D gene uncertain. The CDR3 length is 15 residues. Deletions cut 2 bases from V and 0 bases from J, with 10 bases between. In germline, CDR1 is SGHTA, CDR2 FQGNSA. CDR3 amino acids: CASSLSWTVNTEAFF. The CDR3 DNA reads as TGTGCCAGCAGCTTATCGTGGACGGTGAACACTGAAGCTTTCTTT.

The chain links TRBV5-1 to TRBJ2-3; D unclear. V was pared by 2 bases and J by 1 base, with 11 bases between. The CDR3 runs to 15 residues. Germline V lookup: CDR1 SGHRS, CDR2 YFSETQ. CDR3 sequence (DNA): TGCGCCAGCAGCTTAGAGTTAAGCGGCACAGATACGCAGTATTTT. This translates into CASSLELSGTDTQYF. Drawing the rest from reference TRBV5-1 and TRBJ2-3, the complete variable domain is KAGVTQTPRYLIKTRGQQVTLSCSPISGHRSVSWYQQTPGQGLQFLFEYFSETQRNKGNFPGRFSGRQFSNSRSEMNVSTLELGDSALYLCASSLELSGTDTQYFGPGTRLTVL.

The chain recombines TRBV4-1 with TRBJ2-4; no clear D gene. Germline V gene data show CDR1 as MGHRA and CDR2 as YSYEKL. The CDR3 totals 16 residues. Trimming took 2 bases from V and 0 from J, leaving 11 bases between them. The CDR3 reads CASSQFVVLAKNIQYF. The CDR3 nucleotides are TGCGCCAGCAGCCAATTCGTGGTACTAGCCAAAAACATTCAGTACTTC.

The V gene is TRBV7-8, the J gene TRBJ2-6, with D unclear. The germline V gene has CDR1 SGHVS and CDR2 FQNEAQ. The V end was cut by 4 bases, the J end by 2 bases, with 9 bases between. The CDR3 runs 15 residues. CDR3: CASSSTTAGANVLTF. In DNA, the CDR3 is TGTGCCAGCAGCTCCACTACCGCTGGGGCCAACGTCCTGACTTTC.

J is TRBJ2-1 and V is TRBV12-3 or TRBV12-4; D remains ambiguous. The V gene lost 3 bases and the J gene lost 9 bases, with 6 bases spanning the gap. The CDR3 spans 11 residues. CDR3 region: CASSFSSEQFF. The CDR3 DNA follows: TGTGCCAGCAGTTTTAGTTCTGAGCAGTTCTTC.

The table lists this clone with a few counts. The chain is built from TRBV5-1 and TRBJ2-4; D not resolved. CDR1 and CDR2 (germline): SGHRS, YFSETQ. The V end was cut by 0 bases, the J end by 9 bases, with 10 bases between. This CDR3 contains 13 residues. Here the CDR3 DNA reads TGCGCCAGCAGCTTGGACTATTCCGGCATTCAGTACTTC. This encodes CASSLDYSGIQYF.

The rearrangement joins TRBV28 to TRBJ1-4; D remains unclear. The CDR3 runs 14 residues. The V gene lost 5 bases and the J gene lost 8 bases, with 15 bases spanning the gap. Germline V gene lookup returns CDR1 MDHEN and CDR2 SYDVKM. The CDR3, as DNA: TGTGCCAGCAGTCCGTTGTTCCCGAGGGAAAAACTGTTTTTT. This encodes CASSPLFPREKLFF.

The V and J genes are TRBV5-1 and TRBJ1-2; tentative D call: TRBD1 (6 bases). The CDR3 has 15 amino acids. The germline gives CDR1 SGHRS, CDR2 YFSETQ. V was shortened by 3 bases and J by 5 bases, with 17 bases between the two germline ends. DNA of the CDR3: TGCGCCAGCAGCTGGGCGGGGGGGCGCATATATGGCTACACCTTC. Translation gives CASSWAGGRIYGYTF.